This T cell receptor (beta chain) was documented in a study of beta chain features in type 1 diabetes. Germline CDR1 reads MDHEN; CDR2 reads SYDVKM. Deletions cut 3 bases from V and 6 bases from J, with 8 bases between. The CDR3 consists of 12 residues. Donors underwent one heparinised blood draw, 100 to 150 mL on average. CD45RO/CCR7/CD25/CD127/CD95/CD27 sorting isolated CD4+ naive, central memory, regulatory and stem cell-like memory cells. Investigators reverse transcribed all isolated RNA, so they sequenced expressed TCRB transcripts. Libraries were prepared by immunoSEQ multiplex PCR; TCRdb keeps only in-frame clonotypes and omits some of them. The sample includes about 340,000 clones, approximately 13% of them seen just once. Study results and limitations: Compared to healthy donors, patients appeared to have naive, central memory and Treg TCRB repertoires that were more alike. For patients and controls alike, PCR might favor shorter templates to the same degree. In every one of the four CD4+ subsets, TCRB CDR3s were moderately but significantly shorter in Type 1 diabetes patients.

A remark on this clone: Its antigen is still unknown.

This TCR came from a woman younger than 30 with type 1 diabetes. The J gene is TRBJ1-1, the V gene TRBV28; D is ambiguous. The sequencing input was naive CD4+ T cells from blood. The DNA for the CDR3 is TGTGCCAGCAGTTTTCAGCAGGCTGAAGCTTTCTTT. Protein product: CASSFQQAEAFF.